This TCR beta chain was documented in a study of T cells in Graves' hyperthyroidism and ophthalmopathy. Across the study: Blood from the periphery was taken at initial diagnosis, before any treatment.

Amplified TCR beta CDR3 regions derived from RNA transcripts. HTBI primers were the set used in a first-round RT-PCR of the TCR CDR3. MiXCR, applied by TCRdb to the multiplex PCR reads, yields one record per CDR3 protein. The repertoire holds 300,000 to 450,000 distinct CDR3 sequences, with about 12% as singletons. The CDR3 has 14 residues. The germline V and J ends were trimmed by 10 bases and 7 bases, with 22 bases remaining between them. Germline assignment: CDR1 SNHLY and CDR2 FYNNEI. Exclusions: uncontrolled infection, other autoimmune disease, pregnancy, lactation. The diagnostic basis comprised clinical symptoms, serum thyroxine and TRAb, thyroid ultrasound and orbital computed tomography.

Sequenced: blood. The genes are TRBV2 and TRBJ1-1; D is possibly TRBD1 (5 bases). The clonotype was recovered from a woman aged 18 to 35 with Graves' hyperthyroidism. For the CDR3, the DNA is TGTGCCAACAAAAGAGGGAGTGCAGGGAATGAAGCTTTCTTT. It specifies CANKRGSAGNEAFF.